The rows below give T cell receptor beta chains drawn from one sample of a study of blood T cell repertoires in COVID-19. Method: immunoSEQ multiplex PCR; TCRdb's copy keeps in-frame clones and lacks some. The profile shows under 200,000 clones, around nine tenths of them singletons. The sample was PBMCs or T cells enriched from blood (not recorded which). The receptors derive from a woman in her forties or fifties who had recovered from COVID-19. Each CDR3 is given with its conserved first and last residue. A D gene is named only where the DNA matches it firmly. Where a row states a size, it is once, few, many or the class of an expanded clone; other rows omit it.

>TRBJ1-1|NA|NA|TRBV13
TGTGCCAGCAGATATGGAGGGACTGAAGCTTTCTTT
CASRYGGTEAFF
>TRBJ2-7|NA|NA|TRBV5-1
TGCGCCAGCAGCTTGTTAGGGGACGAGCAGTACTTC
CASSLLGDEQYF
>TRBJ2-7|TRBD1|once|TRBV6-5
TGTGCCAGCAGTTACTCGGGGGCAGGGGGCAGCTACGAGCAGTACTTC
CASSYSGAGGSYEQYF
>TRBJ2-4|TRBD1|NA|TRBV6-5
TGTGCCAGCAGTTACACCTCAGGGGGCGGCCCTAAGATTCAGTACTTC
CASSYTSGGGPKIQYF
>TRBJ2-1|NA|NA|TRBV7-2
TGTGCCAGCAGCTCCGATCCGCGGCAGTTCTTC
CASSSDPRQFF
>TRBJ2-1|TRBD2|NA|TRBV6-2/TRBV6-3
TGTGCCAGCAGTTCCCCCTCAGCGGGGGGGCTTGGTAATGAGCAGTTCTTC
CASSSPSAGGLGNEQFF
>TRBJ1-5|TRBD1|NA|TRBV7-2
TGTGCCAGCAGCCCTCGACAGGGGGTAAGCAATCAGCCCCAGCATTTT
CASSPRQGVSNQPQHF
>TRBJ1-1|NA|NA|TRBV5-1
TGCGCCAGCAGCTTGGATTTAAGAGGGCATGCGGCTTTCTTT
CASSLDLRGHAAFF
>TRBJ1-2|NA|NA|TRBV6-6
TGTGCCAGCAGTTTTTCGGAGGACTATGGCTACACCTTC
CASSFSEDYGYTF
>TRBJ2-1|NA|NA|TRBV12-3/TRBV12-4
TGTGCCAGCAGTTGGACTACCTACAATGAGCAGTTCTTC
CASSWTTYNEQFF
>TRBJ2-7|NA|NA|TRBV5-1
TGCGCCAGCAGCTTGACAGACTACGAGCAGTACTTC
CASSLTDYEQYF
>TRBJ2-7|NA|NA|TRBV3-1/TRBV3-2
TGTGCCAGCAGCCCCTCAGGTAGCGACGAGCAGTACTTC
CASSPSGSDEQYF
>TRBJ1-2|NA|NA|TRBV6-5
TGTGCCAGCACCCGCGGTGCTAACTATGGCTACACCTTC
CASTRGANYGYTF
>TRBJ2-7|NA|NA|TRBV3-1/TRBV3-2
TGTGCCAGCAGCCAAGATGCAGGGAACCACGAGCAGTACTTC
CASSQDAGNHEQYF
>TRBJ1-1|NA|NA|TRBV5-1
TGCGCCAGCAGCTTGGGTGTCTCGACAGGCGCCTCAACGGCTGAAGCTTTCTTT
CASSLGVSTGASTAEAFF
>TRBJ2-2|TRBD1|few|TRBV30
TGTGCCTGGAACCGGGACAGCCTGAACACCGGGGAGCTGTTTTTT
CAWNRDSLNTGELFF
>TRBJ2-5|NA|NA|TRBV21-1
TGTGCCAGCAGCATACCTGAGGCCAAAGTTCGAGAGACCCAGTACTTC
CASSIPEAKVRETQYF
>TRBJ1-4|NA|NA|TRBV2
TGTGCCAGCAGCGGGGACTCTCCGAAGGCAACTAATGAAAAACTGTTTTTT
CASSGDSPKATNEKLFF
>TRBJ1-5|TRBD1|NA|TRBV6-5
TGTGCCAGCAGCCCGGACAGGGCAAGCCAGCCCCAGCATTTT
CASSPDRASQPQHF
>TRBJ2-6|NA|NA|TRBV28
TGTGCCAGCAGTCCCCTTCTAGGGGCGAGCTCTGGGGCCAACGTCCTGACTTTC
CASSPLLGASSGANVLTF
>TRBJ2-3|TRBD1|NA|TRBV19
TGTGCCAGTGACCGAGGGGGCCGGGGCACAGATACGCAGTATTTT
CASDRGGRGTDTQYF
>TRBJ1-5|NA|NA|TRBV10-1
TGCGCCAGCAGTGAGTCTTTGGGGGGATCTTTCCTCGATCAGCCCCAGCATTTT
CASSESLGGSFLDQPQHF
>TRBJ1-1|NA|NA|TRBV7-8
TGTGCCAGCAGCCCCCACCGCTCGGCGGTTAACACTGAAGCTTTCTTT
CASSPHRSAVNTEAFF
>TRBJ1-1|NA|once|TRBV11-2
TGTGCCAGCAGCTCCTCGGACTGGAACACTGAAGCTTTCTTT
CASSSSDWNTEAFF
>TRBJ1-2|TRBD1|NA|TRBV5-1
TGCGCCAGCAGCAGGGGGGCCGGGACAGGGGGAAATGGCTACACCTTC
CASSRGAGTGGNGYTF
>TRBJ2-3|TRBD2|NA|TRBV6-4
TGTGCCAGCAGTTCAAGCGGGGGCACAGATACGCAGTATTTT
CASSSSGGTDTQYF
>TRBJ1-1|NA|NA|TRBV3-1/TRBV3-2
TGTGCCAGCAGCCAAGTGTTTCAGGGTGAAGCTTTCTTT
CASSQVFQGEAFF
>TRBJ2-4|TRBD1|once|TRBV5-1
TGCGCCAGCAGTCTGTTGGGACAGGGTGACATTCAGTACTTC
CASSLLGQGDIQYF
>TRBJ1-5|NA|NA|TRBV3-1/TRBV3-2
TGTGCCAGCAGCCCAGGTAGTAATCAGCCCCAGCATTTT
CASSPGSNQPQHF
>TRBJ2-3|NA|NA|TRBV6-4
TGTGCCAGCAGTGACTCGAGAAGAGATACGCAGTATTTT
CASSDSRRDTQYF
>TRBJ2-2|TRBD2|NA|TRBV5-5
TGTGCCAGCAGTACCCCGACTAGCGGGTTTAACACCGGGGAGCTGTTTTTT
CASSTPTSGFNTGELFF
>TRBJ1-5|NA|NA|TRBV19
TGTGCCAGTAAAGGGATCGGGGTTAGCAATCAGCCCCAGCATTTT
CASKGIGVSNQPQHF
>TRBJ1-1|TRBD1|NA|TRBV27
TGTGCCAGCAGGGGACAGTTCTCTGAAGCTTTCTTT
CASRGQFSEAFF
>TRBJ1-5|TRBD1|once|TRBV19
TGTGCCAGTAGCCCGACAGGGTCGTTGGGCAATCAGCCCCAGCATTTT
CASSPTGSLGNQPQHF
>TRBJ2-3|NA|NA|TRBV30
TGTGCCTGGAGCTGGGGGCTCACAGATACGCAGTATTTT
CAWSWGLTDTQYF
>TRBJ2-4|NA|NA|TRBV19
TGTGCCAGTAGTATATTTGGGGGCGAGATAGCCAAAAACATTCAGTACTTC
CASSIFGGEIAKNIQYF
>TRBJ1-5|TRBD1|NA|TRBV19
TGTGCCAGTAGTAATCCAGGGGGGAATCAGCCCCAGCATTTT
CASSNPGGNQPQHF
>TRBJ1-1|NA|NA|TRBV7-2
TGTGCCAGCAGCTTACGACAGACGGGCACTGAAGCTTTCTTT
CASSLRQTGTEAFF
>TRBJ2-7|TRBD2|NA|TRBV6-5
TGTGCCAGCAGTTACTCCGGGACTAGCTTCGAGCAGTACTTC
CASSYSGTSFEQYF
>TRBJ2-2|NA|NA|TRBV7-6
TGTGCCAGCAGCTTAGCGATCAAAGGGGGGGCCGCGAACACCGGGGAGCTGTTTTTT
CASSLAIKGGAANTGELFF
>TRBJ1-2|TRBD1|NA|TRBV10-3
TGTGCCATCAGTGAACAGGGGGCACAGGGCTACACCTTC
CAISEQGAQGYTF
>TRBJ1-1|TRBD1|NA|TRBV19
TGTGCCAGTAGTATAGCCCTCGGGACAGGGAACACTGAAGCTTTCTTT
CASSIALGTGNTEAFF